This record concerns one T cell receptor (beta chain) sequence. The antigen is undetermined. Division of CD4+ cells produced a CD45RA+ naive subset and a CD45RA-negative memory subset. The data were obtained in a study of shared clonotypes between healthy human individuals. Turning to the study itself: The cohort had a couple of women and a few men, ages 18 to 49. Study-level results: When compared with the clonotypes that were shared by all four sorted-subset donors, the non-shared clonotypes turned out to have lower generation probabilities. Clonotypes that were shared across a handful of donors made up 4.5% to 5% of naive CD4 clonotypes.

Repertoires were generated with immunoSEQ multiplex PCR, while TCRdb's copy carries only in-frame clones and drops some. The sample carries roughly 1.4 million clones, around 98.5% recorded once. This CDR3 spans 14 amino acids. The J segment lost 6 bases and the V segment lost 6 bases, leaving 7 bases of the junction unmatched. Germline values: CDR1 MNHEY, CDR2 SMNVEV (reference sequence). This sequence was found in a young man in good health. The sample consisted of naive CD4+ T cells sorted from blood. The subset is: CD45RA+ positively selected. The V and J genes are TRBV27 and TRBJ2-2; 7 bases match TRBD2. DNA of the CDR3: TGTGCCAGCAGCACGGGACTAAAGGCCGGGGAGCTGTTTTTT. Translation gives CASSTGLKAGELFF.